This TCR beta chain was documented in a study of long-term antiretroviral therapy in people with HIV. Survey level was the resolution at which the v3.0 immunoSEQ assay ran. The method was immunoSEQ multiplex PCR; TCRdb's version includes in-frame clones alone and lacks a portion of them. The repertoire holds tens of thousands of clones, with more than 80% as singletons. Points from the study as a whole: ART preceded a rise in diversity that nonetheless stayed lower than in transplant donor controls.

On this clone itself: Its antigen remains unidentified.

The receptor was isolated from a woman in her 50s with HIV. Sequencing was performed on unsorted PBMCs, taken 3.1 years after starting antiretroviral therapy.

CDR3 nucleotides: TGTGCCAGCAGTTCTGGACAGGGGGCAAATTACGAGCAGTACTTC. Its protein product is CASSSGQGANYEQYF. The V call is TRBV27, the J call TRBJ2-7, with 11 bases fitting TRBD1. CDR3 length: 15 amino acids. Germline loops: CDR1 MNHEY, CDR2 SMNVEV (reference sequence). The junction had 6 bases not matched to a gene; V was cut back by 4 bases and J by 4 bases.